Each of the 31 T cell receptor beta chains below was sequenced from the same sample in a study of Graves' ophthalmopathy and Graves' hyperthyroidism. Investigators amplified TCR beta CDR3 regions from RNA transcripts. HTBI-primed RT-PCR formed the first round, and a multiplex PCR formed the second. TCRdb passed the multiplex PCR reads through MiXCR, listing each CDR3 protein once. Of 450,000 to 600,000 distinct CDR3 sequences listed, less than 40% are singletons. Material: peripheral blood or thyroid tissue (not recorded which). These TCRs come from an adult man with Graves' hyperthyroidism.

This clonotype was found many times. CDR3 amino acids: CASSLGSGHVQETQYF. The CDR3, as DNA: TGTGCCAGCAGCTTAGGGTCCGGACACGTCCAAGAGACCCAGTACTTC. This chain links TRBV7-3 with TRBJ2-5; maybe TRBD1 (5 bases). The V and J ends lost 2 bases and 1 base respectively, with 14 bases between them. The CDR3 runs to 16 residues. Germline V lookup: CDR1 SGHTA, CDR2 FQGTGA. The full variable domain, completed using reference TRBV7-3 and TRBJ2-5, is GAGVSQTPSNKVTEKGKYVELRCDPISGHTALYWYRQSLGQGPEFLIYFQGTGAADDSGLPNDRFFAVRPEGSVSTLKIQRTERGDSAVYLCASSLGSGHVQETQYFGPGTRLLVL.

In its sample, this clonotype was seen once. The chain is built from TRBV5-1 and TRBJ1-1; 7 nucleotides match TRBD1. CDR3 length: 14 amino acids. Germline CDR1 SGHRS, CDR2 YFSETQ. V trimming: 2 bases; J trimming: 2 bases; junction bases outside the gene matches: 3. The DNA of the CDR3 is TGCGCCAGCAGCTTTAACAGGGGTAACACTGAAGCTTTCTTT. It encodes CASSFNRGNTEAFF. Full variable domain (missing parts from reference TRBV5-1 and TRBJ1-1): KAGVTQTPRYLIKTRGQQVTLSCSPISGHRSVSWYQQTPGQGLQFLFEYFSETQRNKGNFPGRFSGRQFSNSRSEMNVSTLELGDSALYLCASSFNRGNTEAFFGQGTRLTVV.

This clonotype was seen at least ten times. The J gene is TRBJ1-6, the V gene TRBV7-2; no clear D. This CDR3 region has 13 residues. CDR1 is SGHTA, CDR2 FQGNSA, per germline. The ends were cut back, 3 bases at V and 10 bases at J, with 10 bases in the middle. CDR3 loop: CASSLLMVSPLHF. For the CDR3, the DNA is TGTGCCAGCAGCTTGTTAATGGTCTCACCCCTCCACTTT. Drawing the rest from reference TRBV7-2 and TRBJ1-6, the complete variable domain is GAGVSQSPSNKVTEKGKDVELRCDPISGHTALYWYRQSLGQGLEFLIYFQGNSAPDKSGLPSDRFSAERTGGSVSTLTIQRTQQEDSAVYLCASSLLMVSPLHFGNGTRLTVT.

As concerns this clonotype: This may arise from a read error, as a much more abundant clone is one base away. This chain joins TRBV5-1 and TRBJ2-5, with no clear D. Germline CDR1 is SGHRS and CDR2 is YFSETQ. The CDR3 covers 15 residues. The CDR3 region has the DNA TGCGCCAGCAGCTTGACAGCGCCTCAACAAGAGTCCCAGTACTTC. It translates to CASSLTAPQQESQYF.

The CDR3 bases are TGTGCCAGCGGGAGGGAGGGAGAGACCCAGTACTTC. This gives the protein CASGREGETQYF. This sequence joins TRBV7-8 and TRBJ2-5, with TRBD2 matching over 7 bases. Trimming took 8 bases from V and 4 from J; bases not matched to a gene: 4. The CDR3 contains 12 residues. The germline V gene has CDR1 SGHVS and CDR2 FQNEAQ.

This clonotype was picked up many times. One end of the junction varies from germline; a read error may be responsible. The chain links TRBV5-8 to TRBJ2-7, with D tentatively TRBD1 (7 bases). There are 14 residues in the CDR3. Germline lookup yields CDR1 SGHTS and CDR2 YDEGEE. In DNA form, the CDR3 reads TGCGCCAGCAGCTTGGGGGGACAGAGCTACGAGCAGTACTTC. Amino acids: CASSLGGQSYEQYF. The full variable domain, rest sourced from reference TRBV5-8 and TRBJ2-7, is EAGVTQSPTHLIKTRGQQATLRCSPISGHTSVYWYQQALGLGLQFLLWYDEGEERNRGNFPPRFSGRQFPNYSSELNVNALELEDSALYLCASSLGGQSYEQYFGPGTRLTVT.

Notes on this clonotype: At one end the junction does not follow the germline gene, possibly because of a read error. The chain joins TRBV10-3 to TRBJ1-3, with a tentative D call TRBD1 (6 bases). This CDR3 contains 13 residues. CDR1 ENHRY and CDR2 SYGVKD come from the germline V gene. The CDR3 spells CAGGGQTGDTIYF. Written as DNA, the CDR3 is TGTGCCGGGGGGGGGCAGACTGGAGACACCATATATTTT.

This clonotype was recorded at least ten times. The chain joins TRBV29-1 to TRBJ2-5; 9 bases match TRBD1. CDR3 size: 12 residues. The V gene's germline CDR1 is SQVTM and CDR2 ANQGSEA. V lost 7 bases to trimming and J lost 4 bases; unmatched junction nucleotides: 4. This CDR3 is CSGGQGPETQYF. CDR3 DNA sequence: TGCAGCGGGGGACAGGGCCCAGAGACCCAGTACTTC.

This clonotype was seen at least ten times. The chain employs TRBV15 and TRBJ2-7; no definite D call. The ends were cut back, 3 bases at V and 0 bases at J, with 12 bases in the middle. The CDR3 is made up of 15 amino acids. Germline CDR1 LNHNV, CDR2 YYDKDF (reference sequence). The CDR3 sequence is CATSREPGYSYEQYF. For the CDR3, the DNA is TGTGCCACCAGCAGGGAGCCGGGTTACTCCTACGAGCAGTACTTC.

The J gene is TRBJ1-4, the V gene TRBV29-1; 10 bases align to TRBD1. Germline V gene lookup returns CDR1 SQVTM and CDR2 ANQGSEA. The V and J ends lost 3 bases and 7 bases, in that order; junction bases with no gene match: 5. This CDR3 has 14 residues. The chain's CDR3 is CSVEDRGYGEKLFF. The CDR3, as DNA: TGCAGCGTTGAGGACAGGGGGTACGGTGAAAAACTGTTTTTT.

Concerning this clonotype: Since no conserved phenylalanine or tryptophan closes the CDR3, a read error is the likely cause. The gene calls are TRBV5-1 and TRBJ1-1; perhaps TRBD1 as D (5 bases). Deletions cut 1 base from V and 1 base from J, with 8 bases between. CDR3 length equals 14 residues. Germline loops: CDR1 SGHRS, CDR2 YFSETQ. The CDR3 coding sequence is TGCGCCAGCAGCTTGTTGCAGGGGAACACTGAAGCTTTCTCT. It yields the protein CASSLLQGNTEAFS.

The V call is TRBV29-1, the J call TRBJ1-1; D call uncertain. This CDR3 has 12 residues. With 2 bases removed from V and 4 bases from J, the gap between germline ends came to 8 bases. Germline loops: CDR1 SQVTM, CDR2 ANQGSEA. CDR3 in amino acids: CSVETGVTEAFF. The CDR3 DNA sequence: TGCAGCGTTGAAACGGGCGTCACTGAAGCTTTCTTT.

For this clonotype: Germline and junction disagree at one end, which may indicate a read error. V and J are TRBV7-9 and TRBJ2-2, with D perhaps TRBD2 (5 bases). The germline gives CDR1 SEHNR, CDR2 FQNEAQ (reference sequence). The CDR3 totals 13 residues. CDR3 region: CASSRTPPGEQFF. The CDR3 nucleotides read TGTGCCAGCAGCCGGACCCCGCCCGGGGAGCAGTTTTTT.

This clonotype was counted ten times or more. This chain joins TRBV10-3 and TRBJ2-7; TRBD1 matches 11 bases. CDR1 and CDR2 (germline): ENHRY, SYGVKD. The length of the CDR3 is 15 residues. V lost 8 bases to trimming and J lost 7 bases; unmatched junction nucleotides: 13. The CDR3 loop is CAIAGRDRGVAEQYF. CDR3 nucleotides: TGTGCCATCGCGGGCCGGGACAGGGGGGTTGCGGAGCAGTACTTC.

DNA for the CDR3: TGTGCCACCAGTGAGGGCCGGACAGGGTCGGGCTACACCTTC. Its protein is CATSEGRTGSGYTF. V and J are TRBV13 and TRBJ1-2, with 8 bases lining up with TRBD1. Germline V lookup: CDR1 PRHDT, CDR2 FYEKMQ (reference sequence). Trimming at V came to 10 bases and at J to 8 bases, leaving 15 bases not matched to a gene. This CDR3 is built from 14 residues.

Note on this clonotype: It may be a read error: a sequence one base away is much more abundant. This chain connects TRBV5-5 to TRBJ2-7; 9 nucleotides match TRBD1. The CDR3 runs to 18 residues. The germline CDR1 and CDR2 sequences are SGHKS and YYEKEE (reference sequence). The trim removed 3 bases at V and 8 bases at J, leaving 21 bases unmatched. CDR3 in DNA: TGTGCCAGCAGCTCCGGGTGGGGCCCACAGGGGGCGAGATACAAGCAGTACTTC. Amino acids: CASSSGWGPQGARYKQYF.

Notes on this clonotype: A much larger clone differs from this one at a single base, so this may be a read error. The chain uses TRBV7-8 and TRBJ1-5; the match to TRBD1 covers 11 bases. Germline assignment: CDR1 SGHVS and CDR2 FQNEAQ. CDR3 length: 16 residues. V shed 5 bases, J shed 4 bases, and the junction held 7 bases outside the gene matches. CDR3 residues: CASSQGGDRGNQPQHF. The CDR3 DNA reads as TGTGCCAGCAGCCAGGGCGGGGACAGGGGGAATCAGCCCCAGCATTTT. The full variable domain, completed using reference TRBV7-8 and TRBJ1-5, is GAGVSQSPRYKVAKRGQDVALRCDPISGHVSLFWYQQALGQGPEFLTYFQNEAQLDKSGLPSDRFFAERPEGSVSTLKIQRTQQEDSAVYLCASSQGGDRGNQPQHFGDGTRLSIL.

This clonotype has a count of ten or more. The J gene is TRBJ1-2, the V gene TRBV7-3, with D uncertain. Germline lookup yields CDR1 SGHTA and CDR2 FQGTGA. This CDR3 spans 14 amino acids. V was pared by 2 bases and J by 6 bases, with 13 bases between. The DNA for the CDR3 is TGTGCCAGCAGCTTAGCCGCGGGAAACCATGGCTACACCTTC. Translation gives CASSLAAGNHGYTF.

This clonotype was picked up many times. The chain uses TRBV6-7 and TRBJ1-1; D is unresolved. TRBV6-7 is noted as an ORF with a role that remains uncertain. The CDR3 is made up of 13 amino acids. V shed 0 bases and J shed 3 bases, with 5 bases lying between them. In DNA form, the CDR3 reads TGTGCCAGCAGTTACTCTTCGGACACTGAAGCTTTCTTT. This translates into CASSYSSDTEAFF.

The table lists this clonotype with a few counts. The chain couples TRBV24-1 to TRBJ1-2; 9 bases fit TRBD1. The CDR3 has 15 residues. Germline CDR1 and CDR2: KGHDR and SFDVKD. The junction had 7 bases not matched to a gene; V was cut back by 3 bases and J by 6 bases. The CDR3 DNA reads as TGTGCCACCAGTGATGGAGGACAGGGGACGGATGGCTACACCTTC. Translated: CATSDGGQGTDGYTF.

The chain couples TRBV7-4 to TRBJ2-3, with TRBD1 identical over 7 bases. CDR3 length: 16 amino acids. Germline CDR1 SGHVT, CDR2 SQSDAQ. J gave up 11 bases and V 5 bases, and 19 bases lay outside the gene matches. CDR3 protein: CASSVESGQSYNEQYF. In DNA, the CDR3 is TGTGCCAGCAGCGTAGAGTCGGGACAGAGCTACAATGAGCAGTATTTT.

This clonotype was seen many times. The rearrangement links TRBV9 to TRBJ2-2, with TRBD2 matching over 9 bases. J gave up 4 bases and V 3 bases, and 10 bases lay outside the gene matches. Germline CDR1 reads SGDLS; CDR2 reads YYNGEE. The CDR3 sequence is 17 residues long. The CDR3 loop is CASSAHPGLAPTGELFF. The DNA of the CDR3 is TGTGCCAGCAGCGCCCACCCAGGACTAGCGCCCACCGGGGAGCTGTTTTTT.

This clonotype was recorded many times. This chain's CDR3 is CASRNAQGSYEQYF. The CDR3 DNA reads TGTGCCAGCAGGAATGCTCAGGGCTCCTACGAGCAGTACTTC. The V gene is TRBV12-3 or TRBV12-4, the J gene TRBJ2-7, with a tentative D call TRBD1 (5 bases). The V and J ends lost 6 bases and 0 bases respectively, with 12 bases between them. The CDR3 spans 14 residues.

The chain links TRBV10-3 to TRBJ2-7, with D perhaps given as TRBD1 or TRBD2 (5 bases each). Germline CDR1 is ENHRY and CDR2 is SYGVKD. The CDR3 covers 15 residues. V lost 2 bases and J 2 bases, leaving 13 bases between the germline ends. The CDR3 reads CAISEQGAFTYEQYF. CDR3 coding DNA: TGTGCCATCAGTGAGCAGGGAGCGTTCACCTACGAGCAGTACTTC.

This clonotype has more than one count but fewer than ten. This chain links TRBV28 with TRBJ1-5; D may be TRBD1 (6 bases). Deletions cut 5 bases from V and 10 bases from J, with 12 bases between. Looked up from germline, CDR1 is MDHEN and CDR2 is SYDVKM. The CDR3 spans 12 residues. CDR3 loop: CASSIDRSPQHF. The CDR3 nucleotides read TGTGCCAGCAGTATTGACAGGTCTCCCCAGCATTTT.

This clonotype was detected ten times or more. The CDR3, as DNA: TGTGCCAGCAGTTCCCCGGTACCGGGACAGCAATATGGCTACACCTTC. As protein: CASSSPVPGQQYGYTF. The rearrangement joins TRBV6-5 to TRBJ1-2, with TRBD1 identical over 7 bases. The junction had 13 bases not matched to a gene; V was cut back by 4 bases and J by 5 bases. This CDR3 is built from 16 residues. Per germline, CDR1 MNHEY and CDR2 SVGAGI.

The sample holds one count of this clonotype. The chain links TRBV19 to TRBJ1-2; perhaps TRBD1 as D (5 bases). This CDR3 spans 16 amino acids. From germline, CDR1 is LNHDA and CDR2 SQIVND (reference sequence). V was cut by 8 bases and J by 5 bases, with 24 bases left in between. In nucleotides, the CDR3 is TGTGCCAGTCATTTATCGGGGGTCGGCACCCATTATGGCTACACCTTC. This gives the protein CASHLSGVGTHYGYTF. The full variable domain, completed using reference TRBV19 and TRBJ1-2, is DGGITQSPKYLFRKEGQNVTLSCEQNLNHDAMYWYRQDPGQGLRLIYYSQIVNDFQKGDIAEGYSVSREKKESFPLTVTSAQKNPTAFYLCASHLSGVGTHYGYTFGSGTRLTVV.

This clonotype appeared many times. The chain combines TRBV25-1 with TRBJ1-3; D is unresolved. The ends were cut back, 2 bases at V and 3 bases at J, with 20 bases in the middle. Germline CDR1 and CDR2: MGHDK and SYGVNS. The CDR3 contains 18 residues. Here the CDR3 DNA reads TGTGCCAGCAGTGAAAATTTCGGTGGTCGTAACCGTGGAAACACCATATATTTT. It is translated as CASSENFGGRNRGNTIYF.

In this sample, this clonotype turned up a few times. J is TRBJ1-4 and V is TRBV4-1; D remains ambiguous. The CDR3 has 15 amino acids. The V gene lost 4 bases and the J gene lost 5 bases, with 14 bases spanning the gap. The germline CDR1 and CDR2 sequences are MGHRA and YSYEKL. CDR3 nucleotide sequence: TGCGCCAGCAGCCGTGGGGTGCTGAGCAATGAAAAACTGTTTTTT. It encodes CASSRGVLSNEKLFF.

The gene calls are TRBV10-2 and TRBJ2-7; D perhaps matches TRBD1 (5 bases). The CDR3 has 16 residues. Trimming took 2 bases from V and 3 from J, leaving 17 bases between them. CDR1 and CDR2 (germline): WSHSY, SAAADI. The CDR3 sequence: CASSEHTGRTYYEQYF. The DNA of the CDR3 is TGCGCCAGCAGTGAGCACACAGGACGGACCTACTACGAGCAGTACTTC.

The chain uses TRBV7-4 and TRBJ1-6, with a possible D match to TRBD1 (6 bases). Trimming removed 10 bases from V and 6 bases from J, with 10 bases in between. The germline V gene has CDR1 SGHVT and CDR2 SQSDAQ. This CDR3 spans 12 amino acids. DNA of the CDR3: TGTGCCACCCGAGGGGGTAATTCACCCCTCCACTTT. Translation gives CATRGGNSPLHF.